The rows below give T cell receptor beta chains drawn from one sample of a study of T cells after yellow fever vaccination. TCRdb ran MiXCR on the 5' RACE reads and lists one entry per CDR3 protein. The sample has approximately 96,000 distinct CDR3 sequences, almost 9% seen once. Sample: CD8+ T cells not binding an NS4B(214-222) dextramer, sorted from PBMCs, taken more than 14 days after the first yellow fever vaccination. The receptors come from a man younger than 35 who received the YFV17D yellow fever vaccine. Both conserved end residues are part of each CDR3.

v_gene	j_gene	CDR3aa
TRBV18	TRBJ2-5	CASSPPDHTQETQYF
TRBV4-3	TRBJ2-2	CASSQEGGGITGELFF
TRBV11-3	TRBJ2-7	CASSYSVRDEQYF
TRBV12-3/TRBV12-4	TRBJ2-1	CASSFGTSGGVRFF
TRBV30	TRBJ2-1	CAWSVSRGLYNEQFF
TRBV4-2	TRBJ2-2	CASSQEYTGANTGELFF
TRBV7-9	TRBJ1-5	CASSFPGKPQHF
TRBV5-4	TRBJ2-3	CASGPGSTQYF
TRBV5-4	TRBJ2-3	CASSLEAGGGRSTDTQYF
TRBV7-9	TRBJ2-3	CASSLGFGTDTQYF
TRBV5-1	TRBJ2-1	CASSFVGGAPDNEQFF
TRBV7-7	TRBJ2-2	CASSLAGYRTGELFF
TRBV19	TRBJ2-3	CASSIGLGGSTDTQYF
TRBV12-3/TRBV12-4	TRBJ2-5	CASSPSGGAYQETQYF
TRBV4-2	TRBJ1-1	CASSHLSSPGQNTEAFF
TRBV6-5	TRBJ1-5	CASSYTSGGLAVNQPQHF
TRBV27	TRBJ1-3	CASSGDRNTIYF
TRBV20-1	TRBJ2-5	CSARLTPRRETQYF
TRBV4-1	TRBJ1-6	CASSVQGFEESPLHF
TRBV29-1	TRBJ2-2	CSVEMAAGNTGELFF
TRBV7-9	TRBJ2-1	CTSSLDGLTRDNEQFF
TRBV5-5	TRBJ1-1	CASSLRGALFMNTEAFF
TRBV6-5	TRBJ2-1	CASSRGNEQFF
TRBV20-1	TRBJ2-1	CSATTSGGAGEQFF
TRBV20-1	TRBJ2-7	CSARDLGVGSYEQYF
TRBV19	TRBJ2-5	CASSMDRGPDQETQYF
TRBV19	TRBJ2-3	CASSIALPDKDTQYF
TRBV5-8	TRBJ2-5	CASSPDRGQETQYF
TRBV3-1	TRBJ2-2	CASSQGGVTRGIYGELFF
TRBV12-3/TRBV12-4	TRBJ2-1	CASSPTSGGPHEQFF
TRBV13	TRBJ2-3	CASSLRAGGRDTQYF
TRBV5-5	TRBJ2-3	CASSLEGHGGVTDTQYF
TRBV5-1	TRBJ2-1	CASSLVGTGGMNEQFF
TRBV5-6	TRBJ1-2	CASSVAGVGSSHGYTF
TRBV3-1	TRBJ2-2	CASSPTTRPGELFF
TRBV5-1	TRBJ2-2	CASSSPGELFF
TRBV4-1	TRBJ1-5	CASSQVWGRGNQPQHF
TRBV6-4	TRBJ1-5	CASSEEGSNQPQHF
TRBV6-5	TRBJ1-1	CASGPNTEAFF
TRBV9	TRBJ1-5	CASSVGLGETQPQHF
TRBV6-1	TRBJ2-1	CASREGTSLNEQFF
TRBV6-6	TRBJ1-2	CASSLRTGCGYTF
TRBV19	TRBJ2-1	CASNHNPAYNEQFF
TRBV7-9	TRBJ2-2	CASSFGRPNTGELFF
TRBV4-2	TRBJ2-1	CASSPPGASYNEQFF
TRBV4-3	TRBJ2-3	CASSQNLAGGADTQYF
TRBV12-3/TRBV12-4	TRBJ2-3	CASSLDPGGEQDTQYF
TRBV7-9	TRBJ2-7	CASSSWGRGLSSYEQYF
TRBV19	TRBJ1-5	CASTPRTESNQPQHF
TRBV4-1	TRBJ2-1	CASSQEWGHNEQFF
TRBV7-8	TRBJ1-1	CASSLGTGRYTEAFF
TRBV11-2	TRBJ2-3	CASSLLEWGTDTQYF